This T cell receptor beta chain comes out of a study of T cells in Graves' hyperthyroidism and ophthalmopathy. What was amplified from RNA transcripts were TCR beta CDR3 regions. HTBI primers drove first-round RT-PCR of the TCR CDR3. TCRdb reanalysed the multiplex PCR reads using MiXCR and keeps one entry per CDR3 protein. The table lists 500,000 to 550,000 distinct CDR3 sequences, around 20% of them singletons. Points on this clonotype: Its target is not known.

Germline V gene data show CDR1 as SGHDT and CDR2 as YYEEEE. This CDR3 contains 14 residues. The germline V and J ends were trimmed by 0 bases and 5 bases, with 11 bases remaining between them. Study outcomes and limitations: Blood also showed most of the thyroid clonotypes that were expanded above 0.001.

Specimen: blood. This clonotype originated in a man younger than 30 with Graves' hyperthyroidism. V and J are TRBV5-6 and TRBJ1-1, with D hard to call. The CDR3 region has the DNA TGTGCCAGCAGCTTGGATGGGGAGTGGACTGAAGCTTTCTTT. Protein product: CASSLDGEWTEAFF. Combining the CDR3 with reference TRBV5-6 and TRBJ1-1 gives the whole variable domain DAGVTQSPTHLIKTRGQQVTLRCSPKSGHDTVSWYQQALGQGPQFIFQYYEEEERQRGNFPDRFSGHQFPNYSSELNVNALLLGDSALYLCASSLDGEWTEAFFGQGTRLTVV.